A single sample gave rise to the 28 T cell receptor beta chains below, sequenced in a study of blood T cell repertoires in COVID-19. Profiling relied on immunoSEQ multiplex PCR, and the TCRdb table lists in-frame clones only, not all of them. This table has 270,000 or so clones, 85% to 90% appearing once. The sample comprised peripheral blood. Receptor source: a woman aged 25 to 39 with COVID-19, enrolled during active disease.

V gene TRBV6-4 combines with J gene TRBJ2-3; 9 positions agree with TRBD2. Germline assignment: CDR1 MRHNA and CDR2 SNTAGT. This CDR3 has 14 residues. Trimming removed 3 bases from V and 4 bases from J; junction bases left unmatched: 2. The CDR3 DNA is TGTGCCAGCAGTGAGGGACTAGCATCAGATACGCAGTATTTT. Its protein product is CASSEGLASDTQYF.

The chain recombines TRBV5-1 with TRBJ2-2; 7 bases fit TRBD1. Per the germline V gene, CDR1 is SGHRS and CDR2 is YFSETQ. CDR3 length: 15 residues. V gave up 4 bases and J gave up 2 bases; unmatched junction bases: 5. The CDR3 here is CASSPDRPNTGELFF. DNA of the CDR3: TGCGCCAGCAGCCCGGACAGGCCTAACACCGGGGAGCTGTTTTTT.

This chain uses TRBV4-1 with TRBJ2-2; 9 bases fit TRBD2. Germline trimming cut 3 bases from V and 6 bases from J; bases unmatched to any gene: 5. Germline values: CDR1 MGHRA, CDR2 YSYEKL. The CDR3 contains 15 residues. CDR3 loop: CASSQPGLAPGELFF. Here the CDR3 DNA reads TGCGCCAGCAGCCAGCCGGGACTAGCCCCCGGGGAGCTGTTTTTT.

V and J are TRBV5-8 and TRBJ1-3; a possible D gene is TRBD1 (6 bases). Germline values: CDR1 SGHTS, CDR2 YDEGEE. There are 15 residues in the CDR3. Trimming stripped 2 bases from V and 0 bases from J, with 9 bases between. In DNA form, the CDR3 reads TGTGCCAGCAGCTTTGACAGGAGCTCTGGAAACACCATATATTTT. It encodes CASSFDRSSGNTIYF.

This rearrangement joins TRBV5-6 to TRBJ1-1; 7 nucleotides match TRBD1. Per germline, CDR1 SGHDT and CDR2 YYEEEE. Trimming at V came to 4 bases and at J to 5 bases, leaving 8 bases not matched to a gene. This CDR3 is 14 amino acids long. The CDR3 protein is CASSPTGLRTEAFF. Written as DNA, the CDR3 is TGTGCCAGCAGCCCGACAGGGCTAAGGACTGAAGCTTTCTTT.

The CDR3 reads CASSLLGTSSYNEQFF. The CDR3, as DNA: TGCGCCAGCAGCTTGTTAGGGACTAGCTCCTACAATGAGCAGTTCTTC. This rearrangement joins TRBV5-1 to TRBJ2-1; 8 bases are a match to TRBD2. V dropped 1 base and J dropped 0; count of bases not matched to a gene: 3. This CDR3 has 16 residues. Germline values: CDR1 SGHRS, CDR2 YFSETQ.

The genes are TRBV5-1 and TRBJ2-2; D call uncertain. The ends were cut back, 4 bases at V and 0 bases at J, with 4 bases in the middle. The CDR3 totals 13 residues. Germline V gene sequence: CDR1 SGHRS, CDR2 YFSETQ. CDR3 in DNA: TGCGCCAGCAGCGGAGCGAACACCGGGGAGCTGTTTTTT. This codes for CASSGANTGELFF.

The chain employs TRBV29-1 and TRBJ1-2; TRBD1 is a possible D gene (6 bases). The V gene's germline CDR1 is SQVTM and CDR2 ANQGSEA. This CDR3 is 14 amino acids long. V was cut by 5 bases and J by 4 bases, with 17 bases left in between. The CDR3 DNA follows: TGCAGCGTTAAACAGGGAAGGGAAAGCTATGGCTACACCTTC. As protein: CSVKQGRESYGYTF.

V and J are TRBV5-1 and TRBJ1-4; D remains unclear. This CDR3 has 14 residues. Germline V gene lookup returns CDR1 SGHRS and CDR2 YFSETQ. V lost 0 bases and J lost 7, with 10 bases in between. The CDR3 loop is CASSLEAGSEKLFF. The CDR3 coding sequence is TGCGCCAGCAGCTTGGAGGCGGGGAGTGAAAAACTGTTTTTT.

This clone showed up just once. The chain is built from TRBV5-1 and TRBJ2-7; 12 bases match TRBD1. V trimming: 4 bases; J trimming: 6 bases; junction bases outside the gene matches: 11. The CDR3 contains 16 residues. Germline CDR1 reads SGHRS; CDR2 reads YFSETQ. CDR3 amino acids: CASSVVRGQGASEQYF. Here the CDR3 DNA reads TGCGCCAGCAGCGTAGTAAGGGGACAGGGGGCGAGCGAGCAGTACTTC.

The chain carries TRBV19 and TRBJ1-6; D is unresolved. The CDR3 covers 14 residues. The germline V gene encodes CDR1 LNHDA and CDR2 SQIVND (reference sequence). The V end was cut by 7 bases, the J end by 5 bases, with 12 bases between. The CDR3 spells CASTWAVDNSPLHF. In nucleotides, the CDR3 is TGTGCCAGTACCTGGGCAGTGGATAATTCACCCCTCCACTTT.

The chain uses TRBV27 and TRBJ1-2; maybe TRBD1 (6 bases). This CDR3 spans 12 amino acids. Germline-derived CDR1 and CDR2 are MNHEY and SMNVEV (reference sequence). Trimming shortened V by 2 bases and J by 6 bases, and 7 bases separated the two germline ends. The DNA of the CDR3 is TGTGCCAGCAGTTTAGACAGGAATGGCTACACCTTC. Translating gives CASSLDRNGYTF.

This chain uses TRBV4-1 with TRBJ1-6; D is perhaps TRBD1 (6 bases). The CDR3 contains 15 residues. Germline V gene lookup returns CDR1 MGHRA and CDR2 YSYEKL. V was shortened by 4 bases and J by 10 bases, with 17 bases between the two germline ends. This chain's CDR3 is CASSLRASGGSPLHF. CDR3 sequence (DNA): TGCGCCAGCAGCCTACGGGCCTCGGGGGGCTCACCCCTCCACTTT.

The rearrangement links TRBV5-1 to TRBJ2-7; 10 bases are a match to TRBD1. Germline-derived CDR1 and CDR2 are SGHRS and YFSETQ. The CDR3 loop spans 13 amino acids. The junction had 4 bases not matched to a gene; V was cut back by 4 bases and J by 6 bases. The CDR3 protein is CASSDGDRGEQYF. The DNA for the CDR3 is TGCGCCAGCAGCGATGGGGACAGGGGCGAGCAGTACTTC.

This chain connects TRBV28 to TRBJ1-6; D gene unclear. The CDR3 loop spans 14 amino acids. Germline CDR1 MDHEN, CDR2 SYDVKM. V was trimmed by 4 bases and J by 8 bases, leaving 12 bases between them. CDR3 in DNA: TGTGCCAGCAGTTCGGGAGGAGTCTATTCACCCCTCCACTTT. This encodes CASSSGGVYSPLHF.

The CDR3 spells CASSPYGLGAMNTEAFF. The CDR3 DNA follows: TGTGCCAGCAGCCCATATGGGCTGGGGGCTATGAACACTGAAGCTTTCTTT. J is TRBJ1-1 and V is TRBV3-1 (or the pseudogene TRBV3-2); the D gene is possibly TRBD1 (6 bases). V was cut by 4 bases and J by 0 bases, with 18 bases left in between. The CDR3 is made up of 17 amino acids. The germline V gene encodes CDR1 LGHDT and CDR2 YNNKEL (reference sequence).

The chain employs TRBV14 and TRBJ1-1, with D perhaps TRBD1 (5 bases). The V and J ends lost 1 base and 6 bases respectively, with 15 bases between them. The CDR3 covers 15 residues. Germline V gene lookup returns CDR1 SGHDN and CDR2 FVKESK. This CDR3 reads CASSQGVRGSSEAFF. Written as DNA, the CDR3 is TGTGCCAGCAGCCAAGGGGTACGGGGGTCTTCTGAAGCTTTCTTT.

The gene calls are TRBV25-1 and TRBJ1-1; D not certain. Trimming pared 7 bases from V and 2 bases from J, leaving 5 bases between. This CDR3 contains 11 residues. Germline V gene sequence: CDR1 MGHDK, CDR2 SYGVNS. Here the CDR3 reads CASTTNTEAFF. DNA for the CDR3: TGTGCCAGCACTACTAACACTGAAGCTTTCTTT. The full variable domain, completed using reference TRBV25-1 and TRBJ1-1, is EADIYQTPRYLVIGTGKKITLECSQTMGHDKMYWYQQDPGMELHLIHYSYGVNSTEKGDLSSESTVSRIRTEHFPLTLESARPSHTSQYLCASTTNTEAFFGQGTRLTVV.

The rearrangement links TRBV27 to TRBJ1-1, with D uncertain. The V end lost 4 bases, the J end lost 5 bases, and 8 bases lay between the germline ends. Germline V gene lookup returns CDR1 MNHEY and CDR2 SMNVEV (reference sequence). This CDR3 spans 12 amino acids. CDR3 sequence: CASSSLATEAFF. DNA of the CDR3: TGTGCCAGCAGTTCCTTGGCTACTGAAGCTTTCTTT.

The CDR3: CASSIAGMGVTEAFF. For the CDR3, the DNA is TGTGCCAGTAGTATAGCGGGGATGGGAGTGACTGAAGCTTTCTTT. The chain uses TRBV19 and TRBJ1-1; D is uncertain. The ends were cut back, 1 base at V and 5 bases at J, with 14 bases in the middle. This CDR3 is 15 amino acids long. Germline values: CDR1 LNHDA, CDR2 SQIVND (reference sequence).

The DNA of the CDR3 is TGTGCCAGCAGCTTCGAGAACTCCTACGAGCAGTACTTC. This gives the protein CASSFENSYEQYF. The chain joins TRBV7-9 to TRBJ2-7, with D unclear. The V gene lost 3 bases and the J gene lost 0 bases, with 6 bases spanning the gap. The V gene's germline CDR1 is SEHNR and CDR2 FQNEAQ (reference sequence). The CDR3 has 13 residues.

The CDR3 here is CASSLGQGIYNEQFF. CDR3 DNA sequence: TGTGCCAGCAGTTTAGGACAGGGTATCTACAATGAGCAGTTCTTC. The J gene is TRBJ2-1, the V gene TRBV27, with 8 bases that match TRBD1. The CDR3 is 15 amino acids. The germline CDR1 and CDR2 sequences are MNHEY and SMNVEV (reference sequence). The V gene end was trimmed by 2 bases and the J gene end by 3 bases; junction bases not matched to a gene: 3.

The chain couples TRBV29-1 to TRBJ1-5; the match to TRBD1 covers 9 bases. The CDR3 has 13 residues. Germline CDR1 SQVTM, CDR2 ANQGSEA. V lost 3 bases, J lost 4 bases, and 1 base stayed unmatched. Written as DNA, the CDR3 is TGCAGCGTTGAGGGACAGGGTAATCAGCCCCAGCATTTT. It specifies CSVEGQGNQPQHF.

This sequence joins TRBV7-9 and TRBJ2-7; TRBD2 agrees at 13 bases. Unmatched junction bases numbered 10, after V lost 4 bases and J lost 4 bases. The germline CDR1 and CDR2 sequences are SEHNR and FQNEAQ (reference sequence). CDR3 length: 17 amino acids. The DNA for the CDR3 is TGTGCCAGCAGCTCGACCCAGACGGGACTAGCGGGATACGAGCAGTACTTC. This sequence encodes CASSSTQTGLAGYEQYF.

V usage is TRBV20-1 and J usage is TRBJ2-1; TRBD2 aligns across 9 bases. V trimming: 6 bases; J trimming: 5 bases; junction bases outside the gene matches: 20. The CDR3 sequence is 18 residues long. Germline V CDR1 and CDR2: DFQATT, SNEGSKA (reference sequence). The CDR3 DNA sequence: TGCAGTGCCAGTGGGCTCCGTAGTGTAGCGGGGGTCCACAATGAGCAGTTCTTC. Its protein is CSASGLRSVAGVHNEQFF.

The CDR3 DNA reads as TGTGCCAGCAGTTTATTGGGCAGGGGGAATCAGCCCCAGCATTTT. Translated, it gives CASSLLGRGNQPQHF. The chain employs TRBV28 and TRBJ1-5; TRBD1 matches 7 bases. The CDR3 loop spans 15 amino acids. The germline V gene encodes CDR1 MDHEN and CDR2 SYDVKM. V was clipped by 1 base and J by 4 bases; unmatched bases: 4.

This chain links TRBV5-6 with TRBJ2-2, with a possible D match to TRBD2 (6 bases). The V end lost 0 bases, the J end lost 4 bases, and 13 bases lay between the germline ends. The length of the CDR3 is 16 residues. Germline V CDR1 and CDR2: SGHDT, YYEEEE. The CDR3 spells CASSLGREVFTGELFF. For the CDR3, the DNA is TGTGCCAGCAGCTTGGGAAGGGAGGTGTTCACCGGGGAGCTGTTTTTT.

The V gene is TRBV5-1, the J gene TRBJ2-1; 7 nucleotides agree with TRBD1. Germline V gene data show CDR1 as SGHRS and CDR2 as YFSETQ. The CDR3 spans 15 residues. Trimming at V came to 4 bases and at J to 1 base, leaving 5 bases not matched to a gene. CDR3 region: CASSPRGPSYNEQFF. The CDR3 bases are TGCGCCAGCAGCCCGAGGGGGCCATCCTACAATGAGCAGTTCTTC.